One sample yielded the 15 T cell receptor beta chains listed below, sequenced in a study of glioma-infiltrating T cells. Amplification of TCR alpha and beta CDR3 regions from RNA used iRepertoire nested multiplex PCR. Using its own MiXCR run on the multiplex PCR reads, TCRdb lists one record per CDR3 protein. The sample records over 70,000 distinct CDR3 sequences, less than 30% being singletons. Material: glioma tissue, nonneoplastic brain tissue, or PBMCs (not recorded which). Every receptor here comes from a human donor with low-grade glioma or glioblastoma, undergoing nonglioma brain surgery, or in good health (not recorded which).

There are many counts of this clonotype. This chain links TRBV2 with TRBJ2-1; TRBD2 matches at 7 bases. CDR1 is SNHLY and CDR2 is FYNNEI in the germline V gene. The CDR3 runs 15 residues. Germline trimming cut 11 bases from V and 10 bases from J; bases unmatched to any gene: 20. CDR3 protein: CAVPERGIAGKEQFF. DNA for the CDR3: TGTGCCGTACCGGAGAGAGGGATAGCGGGTAAAGAGCAGTTCTTC. Full variable domain (rest looked up from reference TRBV2 and TRBJ2-1): EPEVTQTPSHQVTQMGQEVILRCVPISNHLYFYWYRQILGQKVEFLVSFYNNEISEKSEIFDDQFSVERPDGSNFTLKIRSTKLEDSAMYFCAVPERGIAGKEQFFGPGTRLTVL.

This clonotype was counted ten times or more. V is TRBV27 and J is TRBJ2-6; weak D call: TRBD2 (6 bases). CDR1 and CDR2 (germline): MNHEY, SMNVEV (reference sequence). V shed 3 bases and J shed 0 bases, with 15 bases lying between them. CDR3 size: 18 residues. CDR3 sequence: CASSFSGPAFSGANVLTF. The CDR3 DNA reads as TGTGCCAGCAGTTTTAGCGGTCCAGCCTTCTCTGGGGCCAACGTCCTGACTTTC.

This clonotype was found many times. This chain connects TRBV18 to TRBJ1-5; weak D call: TRBD1 (5 bases). Germline V lookup: CDR1 KGHSH, CDR2 LQKENI. V was shortened by 2 bases and J by 4 bases, with 6 bases between the two germline ends. CDR3 length: 13 amino acids. In DNA, the CDR3 is TGTGCCAGCTCACCAGGGGGAAATCAGCCCCAGCATTTT. The encoded protein is CASSPGGNQPQHF.

CDR3 nucleotide sequence: TGTGCCAGTAGTATAACTGGGACTAGAGCAGCAGATACGCAGTATTTT. Protein product: CASSITGTRAADTQYF. The chain recombines TRBV19 with TRBJ2-3; TRBD2 matches 8 bases. The germline gives CDR1 LNHDA, CDR2 SQIVND (reference sequence). After removal of 2 bases from V and 4 bases from J, the junction contained 8 bases not matched to a gene. The CDR3 sequence is 16 residues long.

This clonotype was detected a few times. J is TRBJ2-1 and V is TRBV19; a weak D match, TRBD2 (6 bases). Looked up from germline, CDR1 is LNHDA and CDR2 is SQIVND (reference sequence). This CDR3 spans 13 amino acids. The ends were cut back, 9 bases at V and 6 bases at J, with 15 bases in the middle. The CDR3 sequence: CASQDTSINEQFF. Here the CDR3 DNA reads TGTGCCAGCCAAGATACTAGCATCAATGAGCAGTTCTTC.

This clonotype has at least ten counts. This sequence joins TRBV10-1 and TRBJ2-3; possibly TRBD2 for D (6 bases). The ends were cut back, 3 bases at V and 0 bases at J, with 10 bases in the middle. The germline gives CDR1 WNHNN, CDR2 SYGVQD (reference sequence). The CDR3 runs to 15 residues. CDR3: CASSDAGLSTDTQYF. The CDR3 DNA reads TGCGCCAGCAGTGACGCAGGACTAAGCACAGATACGCAGTATTTT.

About this clonotype itself: A much larger clone lies a single base off, so this may be a read error. The V call is TRBV12-3 or TRBV12-4, the J call TRBJ2-3, with a possible D match to TRBD2 (6 bases). Trimming removed 6 bases from V and 2 bases from J, with 18 bases in between. This CDR3 region has 16 residues. CDR3 region: CASRRRGKTYTDTQYF. The CDR3 DNA sequence: TGTGCCAGCAGGCGCCGGGGGAAGACGTACACAGATACGCAGTATTTT.

Notes on this clonotype: At one end the junction does not follow the germline gene, possibly because of a read error. The CDR3 nucleotides read TGTGCCAGCAGGGCCCCCGGACAGACCTACGAGGAGTACTTC. Translation gives CASRAPGQTYEEYF. The chain has TRBV6-5 and TRBJ2-7; tentative D call: TRBD1 (6 bases). CDR3 size: 14 residues. Germline V gene data show CDR1 as MNHEY and CDR2 as SVGAGI.

The chain recombines TRBV5-1 with TRBJ2-3; no clear D gene. The length of the CDR3 is 14 residues. The V and J ends lost 5 bases and 0 bases respectively, with 10 bases between them. Looked up from germline, CDR1 is SGHRS and CDR2 is YFSETQ. The CDR3 nucleotides are TGCGCCAGCAGTGAACAAGCTAGCACAGATACGCAGTATTTT. Its protein is CASSEQASTDTQYF.

This clonotype has at least ten counts. The rearrangement uses TRBV15 and TRBJ2-2; D gene ambiguous. The ends were cut back, 8 bases at V and 6 bases at J, with 16 bases in the middle. The CDR3 spans 14 residues. The germline CDR1 and CDR2 sequences are LNHNV and YYDKDF (reference sequence). The CDR3 is CATSLSRDAGELFF. In nucleotides, the CDR3 is TGTGCCACCTCCTTAAGCCGAGACGCCGGGGAGCTGTTTTTT.

This clonotype was seen many times. Written as DNA, the CDR3 is TGTGCCAGCACACAACAGGGTGCAGAGACCCAGTACTTC. Protein product: CASTQQGAETQYF. The gene calls are TRBV6-1 and TRBJ2-5; D is possibly TRBD1 (6 bases). Deletions cut 7 bases from V and 4 bases from J, with 13 bases between. Germline V gene sequence: CDR1 MNHNS, CDR2 SASEGT. The CDR3 has 13 amino acids.

This clonotype was counted many times. This chain uses TRBV7-7 with TRBJ2-5; perhaps TRBD2 as D (7 bases). The CDR3 totals 14 residues. Germline loops: CDR1 SSHAT, CDR2 FNYEAQ (reference sequence). The ends were cut back, 0 bases at V and 4 bases at J, with 9 bases in the middle. This chain's CDR3 is CASSLAGGLETQYF. The CDR3 region has the DNA TGTGCCAGCAGCTTAGCCGGGGGGCTAGAGACCCAGTACTTC.

This clonotype was seen many times. V is TRBV6-2 or TRBV6-3 and J is TRBJ2-7, with unresolved D. The ends were cut back, 2 bases at V and 5 bases at J, with 16 bases in the middle. The germline CDR1 and CDR2 sequences are MNHEY and SVGEGT. CDR3 length: 15 residues. CDR3 sequence: CASSYRGLLKNEQYF. The CDR3 nucleotides are TGTGCCAGCAGTTACCGTGGGCTCCTAAAAAACGAGCAGTACTTC.

This clonotype was picked up a small number of times. The chain employs TRBV7-2 and TRBJ2-3; D may be TRBD2 (5 bases). The CDR3 sequence is 14 residues long. In germline, CDR1 is SGHTA, CDR2 FQGNSA. V was trimmed by 1 base and J by 3 bases, leaving 8 bases between them. The CDR3 sequence: CASSLVGRTDTQYF. The CDR3 DNA reads TGTGCCAGCAGCTTAGTGGGGAGAACAGATACGCAGTATTTT. The complete variable domain, with remaining parts taken from reference TRBV7-2 and TRBJ2-3, reads GAGVSQSPSNKVTEKGKDVELRCDPISGHTALYWYRQSLGQGLEFLIYFQGNSAPDKSGLPSDRFSAERTGGSVSTLTIQRTQQEDSAVYLCASSLVGRTDTQYFGPGTRLTVL.

Ten or more counts support this clonotype. The chain couples TRBV27 to TRBJ1-1; a possible D gene is TRBD1 (5 bases). This CDR3 spans 15 amino acids. The V end was cut by 2 bases, the J end by 7 bases, with 17 bases between. CDR1 MNHEY and CDR2 SMNVEV come from the germline V gene (reference sequence). The CDR3 spells CASSLRDRIQGEAFF. The CDR3 DNA sequence: TGTGCCAGCAGTTTACGCGACAGAATACAAGGTGAAGCTTTCTTT.